This TCR beta chain emerged from a study of T-cell memory formation after mild COVID-19. CDR1 is SGHRS and CDR2 is YFSETQ in the germline V gene. V lost 4 bases and J lost 4, with 13 bases in between. The CDR3 is 14 residues long. TCRdb redid the calling of the 5' RACE reads with MiXCR, one entry per CDR3 protein. Of 470,000 or so distinct CDR3 sequences listed, around 17% are singletons. What was sequenced was PBMCs or a T cell subset sorted from them (not recorded which). The chain employs TRBV5-1 and TRBJ2-3; perhaps TRBD1 as D (6 bases). This receptor was taken from a young man who had mild COVID-19 (a few samples of this study predate the infection). Cell type and time point are not known. CDR3 in DNA: TGCGCCAGCAGCCTAACAGGGTTTCCAGATACGCAGTATTTT. Translated: CASSLTGFPDTQYF.